This TCR beta chain was obtained from a study of regulatory T cells in long-lasting Graves disease. General observations from the study: Analyses excluded thyroid tissue, covering peripheral blood alone. TCR diversity was lower in persistent Graves' patients than in newly diagnosed ones.

Arm-PCR of CDR3 regions and iRepertoire HTBI primers were the basis on which TCR beta libraries were built. MiXCR, run by TCRdb on the multiplex PCR reads, gives a single entry per CDR3 protein. Seen here are some 350,000 distinct CDR3 sequences, roughly 16% observed once, and the top ten hold just over 20%. Trimming removed 5 bases from V and 2 bases from J, with 13 bases in between. CDR1 is DFQATT, CDR2 SNEGSKA, per germline (reference sequence). The CDR3 is made up of 13 amino acids. Time point described: newly diagnosed GD, antithyroid drugs for less than 3 months. PBMC RNA served as the TCR library source. In regard to this clonotype: Its antigen is unknown.

These same data were also listed under a study on T cells in Graves' hyperthyroidism and ophthalmopathy.

This sample comprised peripheral blood mononuclear cells (PBMCs), obtained at new diagnosis, from a patient treated with antithyroid drugs. The clonotype comes from a woman aged 18-30 years with Graves disease. The chain joins TRBV20-1 to TRBJ2-7; D may match TRBD1 or TRBD2 (5 bases each). Here the CDR3 reads CSAPSGPPYEQYF. CDR3 DNA sequence: TGCAGTGCTCCATCGGGACCTCCCTACGAGCAGTACTTC.